This paragraph reports one T cell receptor beta chain. Its antigen is as yet unknown. Produced via immunoSEQ multiplex PCR; TCRdb's table is partial and in-frame only. The sample includes tens of thousands of clones, 84% of them seen just once. This specimen belongs to a study of Tregs in tolerant kidney transplant recipients. Study-level results: Validation in larger populations is needed because few patients were studied.

Thawed PBMCs were FACS-sorted into unstimulated CD4+CD25+CD127- regulatory T cells, CD4+CD25- non-regulatory cells, CD4 and CD8 cells. Germline CDR1 LGHNA, CDR2 YSLEER. The CDR3 contains 11 residues. V lost 5 bases, J lost 6 bases, and 7 bases lay in between. This clonotype originated in a human donor in good health. The specimen sequenced was CD4+ T cells from blood. J is TRBJ1-1 and V is TRBV4-3; D gene ambiguous. The CDR3 DNA is TGCGCCAGCAGCGGGCGCTCTGAAGCTTTCTTT. Encoded protein: CASSGRSEAFF.